This T cell receptor beta chain was identified during a study of T cell responses to AZD1222 COVID-19 vaccine. On the study more broadly: Recipients boosted at about 4 weeks or about 12 weeks are pooled. Study-level points and caveats: Repertoires were obtained solely post-peak T cell response. The study reported that nearly half of spike-specific TCRs target unmutated variant regions. Across spike, vaccine-associated CD4 TCRs were found, dominant at 160-218 and 743-854.

A note on this clone: Its specificity is not known.

Looked up from germline, CDR1 is SEHNR and CDR2 is FQNEAQ (reference sequence). The V and J ends lost 5 bases and 6 bases respectively, with 17 bases between them. There are 15 residues in the CDR3. Measured with immunoSEQ multiplex PCR; TCRdb has only the in-frame clones, and not every one. The sample has around 120,000 clones; about 85% are singletons. The sample in question was peripheral blood, obtained on day 0 of AZD1222 vaccination. This TCR came from an adult in good health. This sequence joins TRBV7-9 and TRBJ2-1, with D perhaps assigned TRBD1 or TRBD2 (6 bases each). The CDR3 spells CASSPGGGRSNEQFF. CDR3 nucleotides: TGTGCCAGCAGCCCAGGAGGGGGAAGGAGCAATGAGCAGTTCTTC.